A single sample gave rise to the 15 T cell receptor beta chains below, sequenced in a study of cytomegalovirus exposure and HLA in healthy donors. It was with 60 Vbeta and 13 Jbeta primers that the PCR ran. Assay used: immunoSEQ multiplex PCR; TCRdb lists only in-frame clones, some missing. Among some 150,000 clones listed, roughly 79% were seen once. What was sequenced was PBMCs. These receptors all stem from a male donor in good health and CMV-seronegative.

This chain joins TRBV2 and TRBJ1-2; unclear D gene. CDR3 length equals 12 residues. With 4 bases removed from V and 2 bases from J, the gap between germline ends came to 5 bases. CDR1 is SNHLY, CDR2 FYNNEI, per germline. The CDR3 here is CASSVQNYGYTF. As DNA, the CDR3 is TGTGCCAGCAGTGTCCAGAACTATGGCTACACCTTC.

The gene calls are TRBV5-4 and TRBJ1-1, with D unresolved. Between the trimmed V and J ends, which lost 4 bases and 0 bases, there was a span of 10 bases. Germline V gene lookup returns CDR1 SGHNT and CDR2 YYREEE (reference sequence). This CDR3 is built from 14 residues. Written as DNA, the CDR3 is TGTGCCAGCAGCCCCGGTGAGGTGAACACTGAAGCTTTCTTT. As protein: CASSPGEVNTEAFF. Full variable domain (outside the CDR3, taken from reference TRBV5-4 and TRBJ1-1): ETGVTQSPTHLIKTRGQQVTLRCSSQSGHNTVSWYQQALGQGPQFIFQYYREEENGRGNFPPRFSGLQFPNYSSELNVNALELDDSALYLCASSPGEVNTEAFFGQGTRLTVV.

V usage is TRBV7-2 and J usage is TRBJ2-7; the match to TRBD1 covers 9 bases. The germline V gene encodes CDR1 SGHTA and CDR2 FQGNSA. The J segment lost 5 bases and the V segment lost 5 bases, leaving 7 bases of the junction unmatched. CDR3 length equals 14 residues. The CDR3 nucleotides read TGTGCCAGCAGCGGAGAGGGACAGGGCCACGAGCAGTACTTC. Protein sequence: CASSGEGQGHEQYF. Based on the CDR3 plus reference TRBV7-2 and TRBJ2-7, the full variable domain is GAGVSQSPSNKVTEKGKDVELRCDPISGHTALYWYRQSLGQGLEFLIYFQGNSAPDKSGLPSDRFSAERTGGSVSTLTIQRTQQEDSAVYLCASSGEGQGHEQYFGPGTRLTVT.

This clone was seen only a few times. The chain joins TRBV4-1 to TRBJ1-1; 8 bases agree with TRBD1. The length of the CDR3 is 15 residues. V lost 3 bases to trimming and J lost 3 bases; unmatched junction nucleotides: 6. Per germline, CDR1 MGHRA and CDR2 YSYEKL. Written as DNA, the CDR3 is TGCGCCAGCAGCCAGGCAGGGGGCTTGGACACTGAAGCTTTCTTT. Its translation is CASSQAGGLDTEAFF.

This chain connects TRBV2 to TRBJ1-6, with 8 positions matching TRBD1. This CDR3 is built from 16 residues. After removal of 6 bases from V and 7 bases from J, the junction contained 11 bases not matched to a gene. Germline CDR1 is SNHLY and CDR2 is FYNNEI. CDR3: CASRQARDRRNSPLHF. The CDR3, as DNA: TGTGCCAGCAGACAAGCCCGGGACAGGAGAAATTCACCCCTCCACTTT.

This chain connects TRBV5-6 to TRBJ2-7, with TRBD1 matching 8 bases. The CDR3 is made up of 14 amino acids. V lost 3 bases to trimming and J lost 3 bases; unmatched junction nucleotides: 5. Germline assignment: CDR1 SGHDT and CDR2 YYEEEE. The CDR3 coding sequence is TGTGCCAGCAGCTCCGGGACAGGCTTCTACGAGCAGTACTTC. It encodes CASSSGTGFYEQYF.

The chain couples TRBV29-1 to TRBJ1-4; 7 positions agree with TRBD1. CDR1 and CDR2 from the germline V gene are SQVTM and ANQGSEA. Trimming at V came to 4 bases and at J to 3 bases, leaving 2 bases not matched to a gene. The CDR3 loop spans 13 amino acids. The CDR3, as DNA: TGCAGCGTTGGACAGGGACCTAATGAAAAACTGTTTTTT. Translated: CSVGQGPNEKLFF. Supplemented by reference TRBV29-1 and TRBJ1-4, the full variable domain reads SAVISQKPSRDICQRGTSLTIQCQVDSQVTMMFWYRQQPGQSLTLIATANQGSEATYESGFVIDKFPISRPNLTFSTLTVSNMSPEDSSIYLCSVGQGPNEKLFFGSGTQLSVL.

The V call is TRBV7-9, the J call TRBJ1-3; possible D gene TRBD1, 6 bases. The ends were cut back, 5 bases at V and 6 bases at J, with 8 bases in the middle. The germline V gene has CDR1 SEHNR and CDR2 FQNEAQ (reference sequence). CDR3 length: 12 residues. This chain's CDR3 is CASSPGENTIYF. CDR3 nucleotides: TGTGCCAGCAGCCCAGGGGAAAACACCATATATTTT.

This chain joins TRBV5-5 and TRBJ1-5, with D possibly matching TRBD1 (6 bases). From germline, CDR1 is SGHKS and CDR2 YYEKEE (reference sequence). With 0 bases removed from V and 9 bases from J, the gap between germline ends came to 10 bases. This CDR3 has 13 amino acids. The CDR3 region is CASSLGGQAPQHF. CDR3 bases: TGTGCCAGCAGCTTGGGGGGGCAGGCGCCCCAGCATTTT.

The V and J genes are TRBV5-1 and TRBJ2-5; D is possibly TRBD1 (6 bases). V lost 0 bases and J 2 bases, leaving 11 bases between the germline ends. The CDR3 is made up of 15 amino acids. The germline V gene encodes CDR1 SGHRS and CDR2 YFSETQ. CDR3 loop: CASSLVWGQQETQYF. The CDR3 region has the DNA TGCGCCAGCAGCTTGGTCTGGGGGCAACAAGAGACCCAGTACTTC.

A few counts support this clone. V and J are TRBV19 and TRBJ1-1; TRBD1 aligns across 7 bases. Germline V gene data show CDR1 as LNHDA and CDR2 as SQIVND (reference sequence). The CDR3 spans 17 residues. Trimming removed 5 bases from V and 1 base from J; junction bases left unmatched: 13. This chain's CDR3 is CASSAPRQGAGNTEAFF. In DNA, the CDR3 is TGTGCCAGTAGTGCTCCGAGACAGGGAGCTGGGAACACTGAAGCTTTCTTT.

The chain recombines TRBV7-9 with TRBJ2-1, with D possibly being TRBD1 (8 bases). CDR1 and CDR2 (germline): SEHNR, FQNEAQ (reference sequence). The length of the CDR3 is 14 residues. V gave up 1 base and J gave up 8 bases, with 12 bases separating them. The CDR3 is CASSLGTGGDEQFF. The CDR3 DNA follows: TGTGCCAGCAGCTTAGGTACAGGGGGGGATGAGCAGTTCTTC. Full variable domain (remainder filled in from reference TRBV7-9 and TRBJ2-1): DTGVSQNPRHKITKRGQNVTFRCDPISEHNRLYWYRQTLGQGPEFLTYFQNEAQLEKSRLLSDRFSAERPKGSFSTLEIQRTEQGDSAMYLCASSLGTGGDEQFFGPGTRLTVL.

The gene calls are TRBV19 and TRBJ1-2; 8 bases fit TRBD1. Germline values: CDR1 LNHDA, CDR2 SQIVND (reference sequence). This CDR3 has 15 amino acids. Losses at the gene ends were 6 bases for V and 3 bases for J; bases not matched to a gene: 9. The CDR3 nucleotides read TGTGCCAGTAGGCCCCAGGGGGCGCGAGACTATGGCTACACCTTC. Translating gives CASRPQGARDYGYTF. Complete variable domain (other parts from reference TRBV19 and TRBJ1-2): DGGITQSPKYLFRKEGQNVTLSCEQNLNHDAMYWYRQDPGQGLRLIYYSQIVNDFQKGDIAEGYSVSREKKESFPLTVTSAQKNPTAFYLCASRPQGARDYGYTFGSGTRLTVV.

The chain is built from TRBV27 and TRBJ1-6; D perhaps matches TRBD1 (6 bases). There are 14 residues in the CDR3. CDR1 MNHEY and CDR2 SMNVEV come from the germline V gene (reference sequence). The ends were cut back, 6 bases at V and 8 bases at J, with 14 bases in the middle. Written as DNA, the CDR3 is TGTGCCAGCAGGGACAGTAGAAAGTATTCACCCCTCCACTTT. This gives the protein CASRDSRKYSPLHF.

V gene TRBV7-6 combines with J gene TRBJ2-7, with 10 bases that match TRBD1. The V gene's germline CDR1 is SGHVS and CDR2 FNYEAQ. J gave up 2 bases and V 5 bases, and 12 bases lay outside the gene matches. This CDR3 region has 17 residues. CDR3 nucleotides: TGTGCCAGCAGCCCCCGACCCTGGACAGGGGGAACCTACGAGCAGTACTTC. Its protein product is CASSPRPWTGGTYEQYF.